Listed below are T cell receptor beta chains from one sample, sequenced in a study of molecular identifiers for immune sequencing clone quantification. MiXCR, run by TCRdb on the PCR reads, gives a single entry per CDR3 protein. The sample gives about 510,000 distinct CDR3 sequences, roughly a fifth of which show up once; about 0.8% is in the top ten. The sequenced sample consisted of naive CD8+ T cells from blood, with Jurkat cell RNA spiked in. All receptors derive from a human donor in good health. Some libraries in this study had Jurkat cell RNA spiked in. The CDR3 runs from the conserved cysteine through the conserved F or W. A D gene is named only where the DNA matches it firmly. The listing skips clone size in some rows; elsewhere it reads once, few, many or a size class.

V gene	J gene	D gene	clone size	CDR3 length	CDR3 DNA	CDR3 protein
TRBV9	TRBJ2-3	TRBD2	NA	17	TGTGCCAGCAGCTTGGGACTAGCAACAATGGAGGGAGATACGCAGTATTTT	CASSLGLATMEGDTQYF
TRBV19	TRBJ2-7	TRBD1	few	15	TGTGCCAGTAGTCTAGCACAGACAGGGGGCGAGAAGCAGTACTTC	CASSLAQTGGEKQYF
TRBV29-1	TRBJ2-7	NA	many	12	TGCAGCGTTGTGGCGGTCTCCTACGAGCAGTACTTC	CSVVAVSYEQYF
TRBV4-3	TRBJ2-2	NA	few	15	TGCGCCAGCAGCTTGGCGGGTCGCGCCACCGGGGAGCTGTTTTTT	CASSLAGRATGELFF
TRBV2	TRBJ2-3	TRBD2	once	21	TGTGCCAGCAGCGACCCTTTAGACGGACTAGCGGGGGCGTCCCCAGGTGATACGCAGTATTTT	CASSDPLDGLAGASPGDTQYF
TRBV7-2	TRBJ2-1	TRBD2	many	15	TGTGCCAGCAGCTTGACTAGCGGGTACTACAATGAGCAGTTCTTC	CASSLTSGYYNEQFF
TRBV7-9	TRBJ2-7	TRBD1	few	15	TGTGCCAGCAGCTTTGTGGACAGGAGCTTTCACGAGCAGTACTTC	CASSFVDRSFHEQYF
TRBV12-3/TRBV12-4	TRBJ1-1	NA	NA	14	TGTGCCAGCAGTCCCATCCAGGGCATGACTGAAGCTTTCTTT	CASSPIQGMTEAFF
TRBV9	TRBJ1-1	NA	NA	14	TGTGCCAACAGCGGATACGTTGTGAACACTGAAGCTTTCTTT	CANSGYVVNTEAFF
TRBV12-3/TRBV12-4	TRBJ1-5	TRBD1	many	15	TGTGCCAGCAGGCCCGGGACAGCATTATATCAGCCCCAGCATTTT	CASRPGTALYQPQHF
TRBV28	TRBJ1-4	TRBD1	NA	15	TGTGCCAGCAGTCCCCTCGGGACAGGGAATGAAGAACTGTTTTTT	CASSPLGTGNEELFF
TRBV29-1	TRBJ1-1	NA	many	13	TGCAGCGTTGACTTACATGTGAACACTGAAGCTTTCTTT	CSVDLHVNTEAFF
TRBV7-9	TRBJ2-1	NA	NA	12	TGTGCCAGCAGCTTAAGTCGGCCACGGGAGTTCTTC	CASSLSRPREFF
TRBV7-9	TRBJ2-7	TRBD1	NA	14	TGTGCCAGCAGCCCACCCACGTTGGACAGGATGGAGTACTTC	CASSPPTLDRMEYF
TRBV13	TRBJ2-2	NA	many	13	TGTGCCAGCAGCATCACTAGCACCGGGGAGCTGTTTTTT	CASSITSTGELFF
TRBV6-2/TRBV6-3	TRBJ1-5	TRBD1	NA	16	TGTGCCAGCAGTCTCATGCGGACAGGGCTTAATCAGCCCCAGCATTTT	CASSLMRTGLNQPQHF
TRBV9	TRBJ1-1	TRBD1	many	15	TGTGCCAGCAGCGTAGGTAGGACAGGGGTGCATGAAGCTTTCTTT	CASSVGRTGVHEAFF
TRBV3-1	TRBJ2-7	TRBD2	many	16	TGTGCCAGCAGCCAAGCCCGGGAGGGTACGAGTCGGGAGCAGTACTTC	CASSQAREGTSREQYF
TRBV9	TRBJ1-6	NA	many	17	TGTGCCAGCAGCCCAAACCGGGACGCAAGCTATAATTCACCCCTCCACTTT	CASSPNRDASYNSPLHF
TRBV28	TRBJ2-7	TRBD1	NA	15	TGTGCCAGCAGTTCCCGGACAGGGGGTGGGTACGAGCAGTACTTC	CASSSRTGGGYEQYF
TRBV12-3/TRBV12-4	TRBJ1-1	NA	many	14	TGTGCCAGCAGTACCTGGCCGGAAGACACTGAAGCTTTCTTT	CASSTWPEDTEAFF
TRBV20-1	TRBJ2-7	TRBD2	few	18	TGCAGTGCCACCCAGAGGGCACTAGCGGGATACGAGGGCTACGAGCAGTACTTC	CSATQRALAGYEGYEQYF
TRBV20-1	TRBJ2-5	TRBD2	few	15	TGCAGTGCTAGAGTGCTAGCGGGAGGTTTAGAGACCCAGTACTTC	CSARVLAGGLETQYF
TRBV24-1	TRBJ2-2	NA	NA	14	TGTGCCACCAGTGATCTTGGGGACACCGGGGAGCTGTTTTTT	CATSDLGDTGELFF
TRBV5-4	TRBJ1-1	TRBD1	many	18	TGTGCCAGCAGCTTTGGTCCCCCGAACAGGGGACCTAACACTGAAGCTTTCTTT	CASSFGPPNRGPNTEAFF
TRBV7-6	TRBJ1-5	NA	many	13	TGTGCCAGCAGCTTAGCGTACGGTCAGCCCCAGCATTTT	CASSLAYGQPQHF
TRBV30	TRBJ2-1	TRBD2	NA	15	TGTGCCTGGAGTAGCCTAGCGGGAGTCGTAGATGAGCAGTTCTTC	CAWSSLAGVVDEQFF
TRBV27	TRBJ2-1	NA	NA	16	TGTGCCAGCAGTTTATCGATGCAAAATGTCTACAATGAGCAGTTCTTC	CASSLSMQNVYNEQFF
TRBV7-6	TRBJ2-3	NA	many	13	TGTGCCAGCGGCGGGACACCGACAGATACGCAGTATTTT	CASGGTPTDTQYF
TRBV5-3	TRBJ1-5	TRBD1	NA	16	TGTGCCAGCAATTTTGGACAGGGGAAAAGCAATCAGCCCCAGCATTTT	CASNFGQGKSNQPQHF
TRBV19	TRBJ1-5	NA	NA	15	TGTGCCAGTAGTTACAGTTATGATAGCAATCAGCCCCAGCATTTT	CASSYSYDSNQPQHF
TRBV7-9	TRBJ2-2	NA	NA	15	TGTGCCAGCAGCTTAATACGGGCGGGCACCGGGGAGCTGTTTTTT	CASSLIRAGTGELFF
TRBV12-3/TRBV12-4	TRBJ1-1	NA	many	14	TGTGCCAGCAGTTTAATGGGGGCTTACACTGAAGCTTTCTTT	CASSLMGAYTEAFF
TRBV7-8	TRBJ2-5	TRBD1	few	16	TGTGCCAGCAGCTTAGTTCCGGGACAGGGAGAGGAGACCCAGTACTTC	CASSLVPGQGEETQYF
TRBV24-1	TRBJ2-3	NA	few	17	TGTGCCACCAGTGACATACTGGGGAGCGCGAGCACAGATACGCAGTATTTT	CATSDILGSASTDTQYF
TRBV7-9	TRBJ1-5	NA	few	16	TGTGCCAGCAGCTTCGTTACAGGGTATAGCAATCAGCCCCAGCATTTT	CASSFVTGYSNQPQHF
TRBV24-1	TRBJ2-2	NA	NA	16	TGTGCCACCAGCGAATCTATAGGGGGGGTTTCCGGGGAGCTGTTTTTT	CATSESIGGVSGELFF
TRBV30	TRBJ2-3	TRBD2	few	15	TGTGCCTGGAATCCCGGGAGCGGGGCCGCAGATACGCAGTATTTT	CAWNPGSGAADTQYF
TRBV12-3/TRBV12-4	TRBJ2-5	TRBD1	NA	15	TGTGCCAGCAGAAGGGACAGGGGGCGCGATGAGACCCAGTACTTC	CASRRDRGRDETQYF
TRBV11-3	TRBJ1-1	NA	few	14	TGTGCCAGCAGCAGGGACACCATGAACACTGAAGCTTTCTTT	CASSRDTMNTEAFF
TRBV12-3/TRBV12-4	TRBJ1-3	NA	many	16	TGTGCCAGCAGTCCAAAACAGGGCCCTTTTATGGACACCATATATTTT	CASSPKQGPFMDTIYF
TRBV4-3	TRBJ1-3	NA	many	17	TGCGCCAGCAGCCAAGATTTTAGCGGTTTGACTGGAAACACCATATATTTT	CASSQDFSGLTGNTIYF
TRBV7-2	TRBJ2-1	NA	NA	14	TGTGCCAGCAGCTTAGCCCGGTGCGGGAATGAGCAGTTCTTC	CASSLARCGNEQFF
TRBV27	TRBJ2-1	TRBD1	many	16	TGTGCCAGCAGTTTATACCGGGACAGCTCCTACAATGAGCAGTTCTTC	CASSLYRDSSYNEQFF
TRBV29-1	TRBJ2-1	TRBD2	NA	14	TGCAGCGTTGCTCCTAGCGGGGGACACAATGAGCAGTTCTTC	CSVAPSGGHNEQFF
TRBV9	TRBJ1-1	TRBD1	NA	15	TGTGCCAGCAGCGTGACAGGGGCAATAGCGGCTGAAGCTTTCTTT	CASSVTGAIAAEAFF
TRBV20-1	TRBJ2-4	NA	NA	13	TGCAGTGCTAGTCGGCTAGCCAAAAACATTCAGTACTTC	CSASRLAKNIQYF
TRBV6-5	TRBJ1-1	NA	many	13	TGTGCCAGCACACAGGTACAGAACACTGAAGCTTTCTTT	CASTQVQNTEAFF
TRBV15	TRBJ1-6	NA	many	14	TGTGCCACCAGCAGCGGGACTTCGAATTCACCCCTCCACTTT	CATSSGTSNSPLHF
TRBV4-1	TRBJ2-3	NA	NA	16	TGCGCCAGCAGCCAAGAATGGGCAGGGTGGACAGATACGCAGTATTTT	CASSQEWAGWTDTQYF
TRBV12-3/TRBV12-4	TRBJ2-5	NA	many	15	TGTGCCAGCGCCGCGACCGGGACCAACCAAGAGACCCAGTACTTC	CASAATGTNQETQYF
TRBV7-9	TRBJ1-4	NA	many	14	TGTGCCAGCAGCTTAGATCCCTTAAATGAAAAACTGTTTTTT	CASSLDPLNEKLFF
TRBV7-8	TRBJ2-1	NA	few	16	TGTGCCAGCAGCTTAGTCCGGGGGAGACCCTACAATGAGCAGTTCTTC	CASSLVRGRPYNEQFF
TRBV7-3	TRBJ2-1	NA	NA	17	TGTGCCAGCAGCTTAAGGCTAGCGCCCGTCTCCTACAATGAGCAGTTCTTC	CASSLRLAPVSYNEQFF
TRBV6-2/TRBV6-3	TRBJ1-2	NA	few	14	TGTGCCAGCAGTTACGTAACAGGATACTATGGCTACACCTTC	CASSYVTGYYGYTF